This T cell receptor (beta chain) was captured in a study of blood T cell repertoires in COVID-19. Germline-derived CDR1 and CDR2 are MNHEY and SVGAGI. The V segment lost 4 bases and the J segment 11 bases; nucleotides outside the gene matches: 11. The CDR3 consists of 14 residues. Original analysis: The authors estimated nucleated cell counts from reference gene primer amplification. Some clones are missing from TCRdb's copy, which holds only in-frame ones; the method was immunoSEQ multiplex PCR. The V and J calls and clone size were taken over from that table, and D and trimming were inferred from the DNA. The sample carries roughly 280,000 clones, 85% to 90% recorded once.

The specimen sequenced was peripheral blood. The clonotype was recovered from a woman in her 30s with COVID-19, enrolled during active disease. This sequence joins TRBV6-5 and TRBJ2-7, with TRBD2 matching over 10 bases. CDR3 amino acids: CASSSWLAGDWEYF. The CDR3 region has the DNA TGTGCCAGCAGTTCATGGCTAGCGGGAGATTGGGAGTACTTC.